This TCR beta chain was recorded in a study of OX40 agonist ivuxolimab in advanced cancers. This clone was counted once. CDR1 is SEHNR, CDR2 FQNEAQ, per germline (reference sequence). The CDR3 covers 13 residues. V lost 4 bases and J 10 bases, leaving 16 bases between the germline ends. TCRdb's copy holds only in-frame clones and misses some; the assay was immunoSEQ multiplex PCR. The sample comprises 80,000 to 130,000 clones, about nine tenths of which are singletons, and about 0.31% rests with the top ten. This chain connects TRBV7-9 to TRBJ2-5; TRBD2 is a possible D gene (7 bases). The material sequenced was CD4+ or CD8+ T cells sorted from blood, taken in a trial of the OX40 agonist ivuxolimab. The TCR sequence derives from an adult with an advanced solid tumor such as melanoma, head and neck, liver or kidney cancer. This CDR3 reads CASSSQGGEGQYF. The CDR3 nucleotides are TGTGCCAGCAGCTCACAGGGAGGGGAGGGCCAGTACTTC.